The sequence of this T cell receptor (beta chain) was determined in a study of blood T cell repertoires in COVID-19. Across the study: Samples representing acute and convalescent COVID-19 were sourced from the United States, Italy and Spain. The analysed material was cDNA or gDNA that came from T cells, B-cell-depleted T cells, or PBMCs.

Under the authors' procedure: Reference gene primer amplification gave nucleated cell count estimates. Here immunoSEQ multiplex PCR was the method, and the copy in TCRdb shows in-frame clones only, minus some. The V and J calls and clone size were taken over from that table, and D and trimming were inferred from the DNA. The repertoire holds some 130,000 clones, with around 80% as singletons. The ends lost 4 bases at V and 2 bases at J; junction bases unmatched: 6. Germline CDR1 reads SGHRS; CDR2 reads YFSETQ. The CDR3 loop spans 17 amino acids. The clonotype was recovered from a man aged 65-85 years with acute or convalescent COVID-19. Sequenced: peripheral blood. The V call is TRBV5-1, the J call TRBJ1-4; 12 bases fit TRBD1. CDR3 amino acids: CASSPGQGAGTNEKLFF. CDR3 DNA: TGCGCCAGCAGCCCGGGACAGGGGGCCGGGACTAATGAAAAACTGTTTTTT.